Ten or more counts support the clone carrying this T cell receptor beta chain. The antigen remains unidentified. CDR1 is DFQATT, CDR2 SNEGSKA, per germline (reference sequence). V shed 6 bases, J shed 9 bases, and the junction held 6 bases outside the gene matches. This CDR3 has 11 residues. The data belong to a study of human T cells and chemical hapten exposure. In the study overall: TCR yield per sample varied, mainly due to pooled library volumes. Notes on the study in general: The study found that DPC sensitization did not change TCRs above 1 in 1000 frequency.

Time point: patch test 3, about 24 weeks after DPC sensitization. Treatment of the sample: therapeutic diphenylcyclopropenone sensitization with weekly scalp DPC. Original data processing: Sampled TCR counts reached a median of roughly 100,000 per sample, with values ranging from about 23,224 to 700,000. TCRdb re-called the RACE reads with MiXCR, one entry per CDR3 protein. The V and J calls reflect TCRdb's pipeline rather than the authors' work. The data contain about 82,000 distinct CDR3 sequences, 11% of them seen just once; the ten biggest clones take up around 3.8%. V usage is TRBV20-1 and J usage is TRBJ2-7; 9 nucleotides line up with TRBD1. The source material was whole blood, sampled in connection with sensitization to the hapten diphenylcyclopropenone (DPC). The receptor was isolated from a woman aged 45-60 years with alopecia areata. Some clones in this sample may be carry-over from other donors' samples. CDR3 loop: CSARQGVRQYF. In DNA form, the CDR3 reads TGCAGTGCGAGACAGGGGGTCAGGCAGTACTTC.